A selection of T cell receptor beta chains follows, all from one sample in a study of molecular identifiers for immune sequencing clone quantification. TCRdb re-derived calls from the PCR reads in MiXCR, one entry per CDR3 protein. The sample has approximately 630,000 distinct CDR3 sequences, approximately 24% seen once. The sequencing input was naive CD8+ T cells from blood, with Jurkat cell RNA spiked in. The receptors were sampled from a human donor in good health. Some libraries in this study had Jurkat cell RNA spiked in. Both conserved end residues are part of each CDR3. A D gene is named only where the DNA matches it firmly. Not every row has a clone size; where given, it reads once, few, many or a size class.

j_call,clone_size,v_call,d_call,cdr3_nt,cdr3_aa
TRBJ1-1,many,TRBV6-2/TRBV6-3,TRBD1,TGTGCCAGCAGATCCACCGGGACAGGAGTCGGAGCTTTCTTT,CASRSTGTGVGAFF
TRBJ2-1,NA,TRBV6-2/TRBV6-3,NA,TGTGCCAGCAGTTACCCGGACACGCTCAACCACAATGAGCAGTTCTTC,CASSYPDTLNHNEQFF
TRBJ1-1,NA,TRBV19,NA,TGTGCCAGTAGTATCTTTTTCGGCAGGGCGAACACTGAAGCTTTCTTT,CASSIFFGRANTEAFF
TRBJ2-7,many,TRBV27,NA,TGTGCCAGCAGTTCACACAGGGTTGGTGAGCAGTACTTC,CASSSHRVGEQYF
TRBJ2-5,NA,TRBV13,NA,TGTGCCAGCAGCTCCGTTGGGGAAGAGACCCAGTACTTC,CASSSVGEETQYF
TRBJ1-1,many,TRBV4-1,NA,TGCGCCAGCACAAGCGGAGCAAACACTGAAGCTTTCTTT,CASTSGANTEAFF
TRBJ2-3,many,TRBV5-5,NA,TGTGCCAGCAGCTTACGGACGGACCTCCTGGGCACAGATACGCAGTATTTT,CASSLRTDLLGTDTQYF
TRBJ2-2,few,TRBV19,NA,TGTGCCAGTAGTATGACCTCCGGCACCGGGGAGCTGTTTTTT,CASSMTSGTGELFF
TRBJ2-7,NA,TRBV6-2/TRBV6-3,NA,TGTGCCAGCACGGGACTCAACAACTACGAGCAGTACTTC,CASTGLNNYEQYF
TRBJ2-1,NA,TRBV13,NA,TGTGCCAGCAGCCCCATCCCTAATGAGCAGTTCTTC,CASSPIPNEQFF
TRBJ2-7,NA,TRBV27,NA,TGTGCCAGCAGTGGCAGGGTAGGCGAGCAGTACTTC,CASSGRVGEQYF
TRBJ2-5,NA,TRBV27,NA,TGTGCCAGCAGTATCGCGAGCCAAGAGACCCAGTACTTC,CASSIASQETQYF
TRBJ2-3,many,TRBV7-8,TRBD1,TGTGCCAGCAGCTATACCGGGACAGGGGTGAGGCGAGATACGCAGTATTTT,CASSYTGTGVRRDTQYF
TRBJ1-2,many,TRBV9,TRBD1,TGTGCCAGCAGCGTGGGGACAGGGGGAACTGGCTACACCTTC,CASSVGTGGTGYTF
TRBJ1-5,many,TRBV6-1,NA,TGTGCCAGCATTGACAGCCGGAATAGCAATCAGCCCCAGCATTTT,CASIDSRNSNQPQHF
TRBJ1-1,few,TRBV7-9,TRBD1,TGTGCCAGCAGCTTAGGTTTCAGGGGGGAGAACACTGAAGCTTTCTTT,CASSLGFRGENTEAFF
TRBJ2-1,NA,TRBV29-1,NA,TGCAGCGTTGAAGAGGAAGGGGTCGCCTACAATGAGCAGTTCTTC,CSVEEEGVAYNEQFF
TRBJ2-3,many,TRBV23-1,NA,TGCGCCAGCAGTCTTTTTTGTTCGGGCACAGATACGCAGTATTTT,CASSLFCSGTDTQYF
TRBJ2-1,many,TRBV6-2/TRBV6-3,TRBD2,TGTGCCAGCAGTTACGGAGGACTAGCGGGAGAAGGTGAGCAGTTCTTC,CASSYGGLAGEGEQFF
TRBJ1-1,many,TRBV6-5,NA,TGTGCCAGCAGTTCCCCATCGAACACTGAAGCTTTCTTT,CASSSPSNTEAFF
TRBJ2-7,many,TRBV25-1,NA,TGTGCCAGCAGTGGCCACAACGACGAGCAGTACTTC,CASSGHNDEQYF
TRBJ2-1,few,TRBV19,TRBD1,TGTGCCAGTACGGGGACAGGGGGCGTCAATGAGCAGTTCTTC,CASTGTGGVNEQFF
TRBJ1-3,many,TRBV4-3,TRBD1,TGCGCCAGCAGCCAAGCCGGACAGGCAAGCTCTGGAAACACCATATATTTT,CASSQAGQASSGNTIYF
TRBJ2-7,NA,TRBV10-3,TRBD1,TGTGCCATCAGTGACGGGACAGGGGTCTTCTACGAGCAGTACTTC,CAISDGTGVFYEQYF
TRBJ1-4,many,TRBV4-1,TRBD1,TGCGCCAGCAGCCATGGACAGGGGAATGAAAAACTGTTTTTT,CASSHGQGNEKLFF
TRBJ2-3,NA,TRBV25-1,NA,TGTGCCAGCAGTGAATTATTGACAGGCTCAGATACGCAGTATTTT,CASSELLTGSDTQYF
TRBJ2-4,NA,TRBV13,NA,TGTGCCAACAACTTAAAAGCAAGGGGCCCCAAAAACATTCAGTCCTTC,CANNLKARGPKNIQSF
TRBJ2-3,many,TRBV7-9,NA,TGTGCCAGCAGCTTACAGGGATCTGATACGCAGTATTTT,CASSLQGSDTQYF
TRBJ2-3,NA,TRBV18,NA,TGTGCCAGCTCACCCCCGAGTCTCACCTTGGGAGATACGCAGTATTTT,CASSPPSLTLGDTQYF
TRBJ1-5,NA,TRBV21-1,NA,TGTGCCAGCAGCCGAGGGGAGACAGGGGGCGATCAGCCCCAGCATTTT,CASSRGETGGDQPQHF
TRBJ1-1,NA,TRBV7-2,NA,TGTGCCAGCAGCATTGGGCCGCCAGCCGCTGAAGCTTCCTTT,CASSIGPPAAEASF
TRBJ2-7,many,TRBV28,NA,TGTGCCAGCAGTTTTGGGTCAGGGTACGAGCAGTACTTC,CASSFGSGYEQYF
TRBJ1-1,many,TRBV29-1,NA,TGCAGCGTTGTAGGGGACTTTACTAACACTGAAGCTTTCTTT,CSVVGDFTNTEAFF
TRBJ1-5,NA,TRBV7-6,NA,TGTGCCAGCAGCCACCTACAGGGTGGTCAGCCCCAGCATTTT,CASSHLQGGQPQHF
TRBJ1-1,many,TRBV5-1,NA,TGCGCCAGCTCAGGGGATCGGGACACTGAAGCTTTCTTT,CASSGDRDTEAFF
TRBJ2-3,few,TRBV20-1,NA,TGCAGTGCTAGAACTGATACGCAGTATTTT,CSARTDTQYF
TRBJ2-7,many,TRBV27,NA,TGTGCCAGCAGTCCTAGGGGGTCCTACGAGCAGTACTTC,CASSPRGSYEQYF
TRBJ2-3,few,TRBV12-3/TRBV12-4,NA,TGTGCCAGCAGTTTTTACCCCACGTCAGACATCCCAGATACGCAGTATTTT,CASSFYPTSDIPDTQYF
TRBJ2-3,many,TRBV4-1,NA,TGCGCCAGCAGCCAAGTGGGGGGAGGCACAGATACGCAGTATTTT,CASSQVGGGTDTQYF
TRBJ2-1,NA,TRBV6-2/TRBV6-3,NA,TGTGCCAGCAGTTTGGGCTTCAACAATGAGCAGTTCTTC,CASSLGFNNEQFF
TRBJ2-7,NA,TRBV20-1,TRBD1,TGCAGTGCTATATCGCCCCCGGGACAGTCCTACGAGCAGTACTTC,CSAISPPGQSYEQYF
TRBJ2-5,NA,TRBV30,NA,TGTGCCTGGTCTGGGGGCCTCGAGACCCAGTACTTC,CAWSGGLETQYF
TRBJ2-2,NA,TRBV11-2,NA,TGTGCCAGCAGCTTATCCCCGGGACTGGACAACACCGGGGAGCTGTTTTTT,CASSLSPGLDNTGELFF
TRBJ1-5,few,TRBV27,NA,TGTGCCAGCAGTTTATCCCCCACACAGGCTAAGGGCCCCAATCAGCCCCAGCATTTT,CASSLSPTQAKGPNQPQHF
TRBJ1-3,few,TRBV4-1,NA,TGCGCCAGCAGCCAAGAAATCCCAGCGCCAGGCTCTGGAAACACCATATATTTT,CASSQEIPAPGSGNTIYF
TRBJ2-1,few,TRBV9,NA,TGTGCCAGCAGCGTACTTGGCCTCTCTGACAATGAGCAGTTCTTC,CASSVLGLSDNEQFF
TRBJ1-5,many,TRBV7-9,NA,TGTGCCAGCAGCGTCGGAAGTCCCTATAGCAATCAGCCCCAGCATTTT,CASSVGSPYSNQPQHF
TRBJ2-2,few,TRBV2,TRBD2,TGTGCCAGCACCTACCGTGGACTAGCGGGAAACACCGGGGAGCTGTTTTTT,CASTYRGLAGNTGELFF
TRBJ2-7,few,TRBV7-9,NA,TGTGCCAGCAGCTTAGGAGGACAGAGCTCCTACGAGCAGCACTTC,CASSLGGQSSYEQHF